These 9 T cell receptor beta chains originate from one sample sequenced in a study of PD-1 blockade in classical Hodgkin lymphoma. The time point: cycle 4 day 1 (C4D1), after less than 7 weeks of nivolumab. Relapse after autologous stem cell transplantation occurred in every patient, and brentuximab vedotin exposure varied. The protocol was immunoSEQ multiplex PCR, while the TCRdb copy is restricted to in-frame clones and leaves out a portion. Among some 58,000 clones listed, more than 80% were seen once. The sample here was peripheral blood mononuclear cells (PBMCs), taken before the fourth cycle of nivolumab. The receptors here all came from a human donor with classical Hodgkin lymphoma.

This chain connects TRBV9 to TRBJ2-5, with a weak D call TRBD2 (7 bases). Between the trimmed V and J ends, which lost 2 bases and 7 bases, there was a span of 15 bases. CDR1 and CDR2 (germline): SGDLS, YYNGEE. CDR3 length equals 14 residues. The CDR3 bases are TGTGCCAGCAGCGTCGACGGGGGCGGGGGGACCCAGTACTTC. Translated, it gives CASSVDGGGGTQYF.

The J gene is TRBJ2-7, the V gene TRBV5-5, with a tentative D call TRBD2 (5 bases). Germline V gene data show CDR1 as SGHKS and CDR2 as YYEKEE (reference sequence). The CDR3 runs to 13 residues. Trimming cost V 1 base and J 2 bases, with 7 bases left between them. The CDR3 DNA reads as TGTGCCAGCAGCTTGCGGGGAACCTACGAGCAGTACTTC. This codes for CASSLRGTYEQYF.

The rearrangement links TRBV2 to TRBJ2-3, with 15 positions matching TRBD2. The CDR3 length is 18 residues. Per the germline V gene, CDR1 is SNHLY and CDR2 is FYNNEI. V trimming: 5 bases; J trimming: 1 base; junction bases outside the gene matches: 7. The CDR3 loop is CASSFGLAGGIRTDTQYF. CDR3 nucleotide sequence: TGTGCCAGCAGTTTTGGACTAGCGGGAGGGATTCGCACAGATACGCAGTATTTT.

The rearrangement uses TRBV9 and TRBJ2-2, with D perhaps matching TRBD2 (7 bases). The CDR3 extends over 16 amino acids. V was clipped by 4 bases and J by 4 bases, with 17 bases between them. Germline V gene sequence: CDR1 SGDLS, CDR2 YYNGEE. The CDR3 reads CASSPGGAGSTGELFF. Here the CDR3 DNA reads TGTGCCAGCAGCCCTGGGGGGGCCGGGTCCACCGGGGAGCTGTTTTTT.

V and J are TRBV2 and TRBJ2-7; possible D gene TRBD1, 6 bases. The V gene's germline CDR1 is SNHLY and CDR2 FYNNEI. V was trimmed by 7 bases and J by 2 bases, leaving 12 bases between them. The length of the CDR3 is 13 residues. CDR3 sequence: CASTWTAPYEQYF. Written as DNA, the CDR3 is TGTGCCAGCACTTGGACAGCCCCCTACGAGCAGTACTTC.

V and J are TRBV27 and TRBJ1-6, with 8 bases lining up with TRBD1. This CDR3 is built from 13 residues. The germline V gene encodes CDR1 MNHEY and CDR2 SMNVEV (reference sequence). After removal of 5 bases from V and 10 bases from J, the junction contained 4 bases not matched to a gene. CDR3 residues: CASSDRGGSPLHF. CDR3 coding DNA: TGTGCCAGCAGTGACAGGGGCGGATCACCCCTCCACTTT.

The chain joins TRBV5-1 to TRBJ2-5; D not resolved. Germline CDR1 and CDR2: SGHRS and YFSETQ. The ends were cut back, 3 bases at V and 0 bases at J, with 6 bases in the middle. The CDR3 consists of 13 residues. The CDR3 spells CASSSTDQETQYF. CDR3 nucleotides: TGCGCCAGCAGCTCGACCGACCAAGAGACCCAGTACTTC.

The table lists this clone with a count of one. V usage is TRBV27 and J usage is TRBJ2-2; no definite D call. Germline assignment: CDR1 MNHEY and CDR2 SMNVEV (reference sequence). The V gene lost 2 bases and the J gene lost 4 bases, with 8 bases spanning the gap. The CDR3 consists of 14 residues. CDR3 residues: CASSLLEATGELFF. For the CDR3, the DNA is TGTGCCAGCAGTTTACTAGAGGCCACCGGGGAGCTGTTTTTT.

The rearrangement uses TRBV10-3 and TRBJ1-5, with D uncertain. The V and J ends lost 2 bases and 1 base respectively, with 6 bases between them. The CDR3 spans 14 residues. CDR1 ENHRY and CDR2 SYGVKD come from the germline V gene. The CDR3 sequence: CAISEGLSNQPQHF. For the CDR3, the DNA is TGTGCCATCAGTGAGGGTCTAAGCAATCAGCCCCAGCATTTT.